What follows is one T cell receptor beta chain and its context. Its antigen remains unidentified. The source of the sample is a study of shared clonotypes between healthy human individuals. CD45RO negativity and positive selection for CCR7 defined naive CD8 cells, a population that excluded terminally differentiated effector memory CD45RA+ cells. This table comes from immunoSEQ multiplex PCR, and its TCRdb copy is limited to in-frame clones, with some not included. The sample has about 820,000 clones, about 92% seen once. Per germline, CDR1 MDHEN and CDR2 SYDVKM. The CDR3 has 16 amino acids. Trimming cost V 3 bases and J 0 bases, with 13 bases left between them. Study-wide points: Relative to clonotypes present in all four donors, those not shared had lower generation probabilities. Of the naive CD4 clonotypes, roughly 5.2% were shared across a handful of donors.

The chain has TRBV28 and TRBJ2-3; unclear D gene. The receptor was isolated from a man aged 30-40 years in good health. Input material: naive CD8+ T cells sorted from blood. CDR3 in DNA: TGTGCCAGCAGTTTGACGGCGCAGGCTAGCACAGATACGCAGTATTTT. It translates to CASSLTAQASTDTQYF. The full variable domain, rest sourced from reference TRBV28 and TRBJ2-3, is DVKVTQSSRYLVKRTGEKVFLECVQDMDHENMFWYRQDPGLGLRLIYFSYDVKMKEKGDIPEGYSVSREKKERFSLILESASTNQTSMYLCASSLTAQASTDTQYFGPGTRLTVL.